The sequence of this TCR beta chain was determined in a study of beta chain features in type 1 diabetes. General study points: Shorter templates may be favored by PCR, equally so in patients and controls. For patients, the naive, central memory and Treg TCRB repertoires appeared more alike than for healthy donors.

To note about this clone: Its target is unknown.

Since all of the isolated RNA was reverse transcribed, expressed TCRB transcripts were what got sequenced. Some clones are missing from TCRdb's copy, which holds only in-frame ones; the method was immunoSEQ multiplex PCR. There are about 900,000 clones in the sample; under 20% occur only once, and 0.02% to 0.025% lies in the top ten. The sample taken for sequencing was naive CD4+ T cells from blood. The TCR sequence derives from a woman aged 18-29 years in good health.

As DNA, the CDR3 is TGTGCCAGCAGTGCCGGGCGAGCGGGAGGGCCTTTAGATACGCAGTATTTT. Its protein is CASSAGRAGGPLDTQYF. The chain has TRBV6-1 and TRBJ2-3, with 10 bases aligning to TRBD2. CDR1 is MNHNS and CDR2 is SASEGT in the germline V gene. The J segment lost 5 bases and the V segment lost 4 bases, leaving 12 bases of the junction unmatched. CDR3 length: 17 amino acids.